Listed here are 28 T cell receptor beta chains from one sample, sequenced in a study of cytomegalovirus exposure and HLA in healthy donors. TCRdb's copy holds only in-frame clones and misses some; the assay was immunoSEQ multiplex PCR. The sample yields under 150,000 clones, about 90% seen once. The sequenced sample was PBMCs. These receptors were taken from a woman under 30 in good health and CMV-seronegative.

The chain links TRBV7-8 to TRBJ2-3; 10 bases fit TRBD2. Unmatched junction bases numbered 6, after V lost 4 bases and J lost 2 bases. Germline-derived CDR1 and CDR2 are SGHVS and FQNEAQ. This CDR3 is built from 16 residues. DNA of the CDR3: TGTGCCAGCAGCTCTTGGACTAGCGGAAACACAGATACGCAGTATTTT. Translation: CASSSWTSGNTDTQYF.

The chain combines TRBV19 with TRBJ1-1, with TRBD1 as a possible D gene (5 bases). The CDR3 loop spans 15 amino acids. Trimming removed 3 bases from V and 3 bases from J, with 14 bases in between. Per germline, CDR1 LNHDA and CDR2 SQIVND (reference sequence). CDR3 nucleotide sequence: TGTGCCAGTAGTATTTTTCGGGTCAGGGACACTGAAGCTTTCTTT. Encoded protein: CASSIFRVRDTEAFF.

This chain connects TRBV7-9 to TRBJ2-7; 7 bases line up with TRBD1. Germline V gene lookup returns CDR1 SEHNR and CDR2 FQNEAQ (reference sequence). This CDR3 is 15 amino acids long. After removal of 4 bases from V and 3 bases from J, the junction contained 9 bases not matched to a gene. The CDR3 DNA is TGTGCCAGCAGCTCCTCCGGGACAGTCGGCTACGAGCAGTACTTC. This gives the protein CASSSSGTVGYEQYF.

This chain uses TRBV6-1 with TRBJ2-4; the match to TRBD1 covers 7 bases. Germline CDR1 is MNHNS and CDR2 is SASEGT. V shed 8 bases and J 2 bases; nucleotides not matched to a gene: 9. The CDR3 is 15 amino acids. The CDR3 nucleotides are TGTGCCAGCGGGGGAGTGACAGGGCCCAAAAACATTCAGTACTTC. Protein: CASGGVTGPKNIQYF.

J is TRBJ2-1 and V is TRBV28; 9 bases align to TRBD2. This CDR3 region has 15 residues. Germline CDR1 MDHEN, CDR2 SYDVKM. The V gene end was trimmed by 7 bases and the J gene end by 4 bases; junction bases not matched to a gene: 8. The CDR3 here is CASTNSGGLYNEQFF. CDR3 nucleotide sequence: TGTGCCAGCACGAATAGCGGGGGCCTATACAATGAGCAGTTCTTC.

Only one count was recorded for this clone. The chain uses TRBV7-6 and TRBJ2-1; TRBD2 might be the D (6 bases). The CDR3 length is 16 residues. CDR1 SGHVS and CDR2 FNYEAQ come from the germline V gene. The ends were cut back, 2 bases at V and 2 bases at J, with 13 bases in the middle. Here the CDR3 reads CASSLTRGDTYNEQFF. The CDR3 DNA reads as TGTGCCAGCAGCTTAACGCGGGGCGACACCTACAATGAGCAGTTCTTC.

The V call is TRBV11-2, the J call TRBJ1-2; no firm D call. Trimming took off 1 base at V and 8 bases at J, with 11 bases between the two ends. This CDR3 is 13 amino acids long. The germline gives CDR1 SGHAT, CDR2 FQNNGV. The CDR3 is CASSLGYGRGYTF. CDR3 nucleotides: TGTGCCAGCAGCTTAGGTTACGGGAGAGGCTACACCTTC.

For this clone: At one of its ends the junction is not consistent with the germline gene, which may arise from a read error. J is TRBJ2-5 and V is TRBV5-6; the D is unclear. This CDR3 is 17 amino acids long. Germline assignment: CDR1 SGHDT and CDR2 YYEEEE. CDR3 protein: CASSLSVGQTKQEIQYF. CDR3 coding DNA: TGTGCCAGCAGCTTGTCGGTGGGCCAGACGAAACAAGAGATCCAGTACTTC.

The chain links TRBV28 to TRBJ2-6, with 7 nucleotides matching TRBD2. The J segment lost 0 bases and the V segment lost 1 base, leaving 3 bases of the junction unmatched. CDR3 size: 17 residues. CDR1 and CDR2 (germline): MDHEN, SYDVKM. The CDR3 DNA reads TGTGCCAGCAGTTTATCCTGGACTAGCTCTGGGGCCAACGTCCTGACTTTC. It encodes CASSLSWTSSGANVLTF.

This clone has a single count. The genes are TRBV30 and TRBJ2-5; no firm D call. Gene TRBJ2-7 matches the end of the DNA better, so the J call may be wrong. Per the germline V gene, CDR1 is GTSNPN and CDR2 is SVGIG (reference sequence). This CDR3 spans 12 amino acids. The CDR3 DNA sequence: TGTGCCTGGACGGCTTCAGGATACGAGCAGTACTTC. Amino acids: CAWTASGYEQYF.

The chain is built from TRBV28 and TRBJ2-1; 8 nucleotides line up with TRBD1. Germline-derived CDR1 and CDR2 are MDHEN and SYDVKM. This CDR3 is built from 12 residues. J was trimmed by 7 bases and V by 6 bases; bases with no gene match: 2. This CDR3 is CASRTGGNEQFF. The DNA of the CDR3 is TGTGCCAGCAGAACAGGGGGGAATGAGCAGTTCTTC.

In this sample, this clone turned up once. The chain has TRBV11-2 and TRBJ2-7, with 9 bases lining up with TRBD2. This CDR3 has 18 residues. Trimming at V came to 5 bases and at J to 1 base, leaving 15 bases not matched to a gene. Germline V gene data show CDR1 as SGHAT and CDR2 as FQNNGV. CDR3 nucleotides: TGTGCCAGCAGCCCACGTCGGCTAGCGGGGCCCCTTTCCTACGAGCAGTACTTC. It is translated as CASSPRRLAGPLSYEQYF.

The genes are TRBV5-1 and TRBJ1-4; D uncertain. V lost 1 base, J lost 7 bases, and 11 bases lay in between. CDR1 is SGHRS and CDR2 is YFSETQ in the germline V gene. This CDR3 has 14 amino acids. CDR3 in amino acids: CASSLTFYGEKLFF. The CDR3 DNA sequence: TGCGCCAGCAGCTTGACGTTTTACGGTGAAAAACTGTTTTTT.

The chain combines TRBV6-5 with TRBJ1-4; no firm D call. Germline V CDR1 and CDR2: MNHEY, SVGAGI. This CDR3 comprises 14 residues. The germline V and J ends were trimmed by 3 bases and 4 bases, with 9 bases remaining between them. In DNA, the CDR3 is TGTGCCAGCAGTTATTCCTCTAGTAATGAAAAACTGTTTTTT. Its translation: CASSYSSSNEKLFF.

In this sample, this clone turned up a few times. The gene calls are TRBV4-2 and TRBJ1-2; 9 bases are a match to TRBD1. This CDR3 has 14 residues. The germline CDR1 and CDR2 sequences are LGHNA and YNFKEQ. The ends lost 1 base at V and 8 bases at J; junction bases unmatched: 5. DNA of the CDR3: TGTGCCAGCAGCCAAGTACAGGGGGCGGAGGGCTACACCTTC. It encodes CASSQVQGAEGYTF.

The rearrangement links TRBV5-8 to TRBJ2-7; 7 bases match TRBD1. Germline-derived CDR1 and CDR2 are SGHTS and YDEGEE. The junction had 1 base not matched to a gene; V was cut back by 4 bases and J by 0 bases. The CDR3 extends over 13 amino acids. The CDR3 loop is CASSDRDSYEQYF. CDR3 DNA: TGTGCCAGCAGCGACAGGGACTCCTACGAGCAGTACTTC. The full variable domain, its missing parts supplied by reference TRBV5-8 and TRBJ2-7, is EAGVTQSPTHLIKTRGQQATLRCSPISGHTSVYWYQQALGLGLQFLLWYDEGEERNRGNFPPRFSGRQFPNYSSELNVNALELEDSALYLCASSDRDSYEQYFGPGTRLTVT.

The J gene is TRBJ1-5, the V gene TRBV28; 10 positions match TRBD1. This CDR3 region has 13 residues. Looked up from germline, CDR1 is MDHEN and CDR2 is SYDVKM. Trimming took 9 bases from V and 4 from J; bases not matched to a gene: 3. The CDR3 protein is CASRQGANQPQHF. CDR3 in DNA: TGTGCCAGTCGACAGGGGGCTAATCAGCCCCAGCATTTT.

The chain links TRBV18 to TRBJ2-4; tentative D call: TRBD1 (6 bases). The CDR3 spans 14 residues. V lost 3 bases and J 7 bases, leaving 13 bases between the germline ends. CDR1 and CDR2 from the germline V gene are KGHSH and LQKENI. The CDR3 loop is CASSPSGTMNIQYF. CDR3 coding DNA: TGTGCCAGCTCACCGTCCGGGACAATGAACATTCAGTACTTC.

The chain employs TRBV2 and TRBJ2-7; D call uncertain. The CDR3 covers 14 residues. Trimming took 6 bases from V and 0 from J, leaving 12 bases between them. The germline V gene encodes CDR1 SNHLY and CDR2 FYNNEI. The CDR3 region is CASRRDQSSYEQYF. The CDR3 DNA is TGTGCCAGCAGGAGAGATCAAAGCTCCTACGAGCAGTACTTC.

V gene TRBV11-3 combines with J gene TRBJ2-7; 8 bases fit TRBD2. Per germline, CDR1 SGHNT and CDR2 YENEEA. V lost 5 bases and J lost 4; bases outside the gene matches: 10. The CDR3 totals 15 residues. This chain's CDR3 is CASSRAGGAAYEQYF. The CDR3 nucleotides are TGTGCCAGCAGCAGAGCCGGGGGGGCCGCATACGAGCAGTACTTC.

This rearrangement joins TRBV2 to TRBJ2-2; 7 bases are shared with TRBD2. The trim removed 7 bases at V and 4 bases at J, leaving 6 bases unmatched. This CDR3 is built from 14 residues. Germline values: CDR1 SNHLY, CDR2 FYNNEI. The DNA of the CDR3 is TGTGCCAGCATTGGGGGAGGGGTCACCGGGGAGCTGTTTTTT. This sequence encodes CASIGGGVTGELFF. The entire variable domain, with the rest obtained from reference TRBV2 and TRBJ2-2, is as follows: EPEVTQTPSHQVTQMGQEVILRCVPISNHLYFYWYRQILGQKVEFLVSFYNNEISEKSEIFDDQFSVERPDGSNFTLKIRSTKLEDSAMYFCASIGGGVTGELFFGEGSRLTVL.

The chain joins TRBV11-3 to TRBJ2-7, with a possible D match to TRBD1 (5 bases). CDR1 is SGHNT, CDR2 YENEEA, per germline. The CDR3 is 13 amino acids. V was cut by 2 bases and J by 2 bases, with 7 bases left in between. The CDR3: CASSLSGTYEQYF. In DNA, the CDR3 is TGTGCCAGCAGCTTATCAGGGACCTACGAGCAGTACTTC.

This clone appeared a single time. The chain recombines TRBV7-9 with TRBJ2-7; perhaps TRBD1 as D (5 bases). The CDR3 spans 13 residues. Germline values: CDR1 SEHNR, CDR2 FQNEAQ (reference sequence). V was cut by 4 bases and J by 4 bases, with 11 bases left in between. The CDR3 coding sequence is TGTGCCAGCAGCTCCGACAGAAGGTACGAGCAGTACTTC. The encoded protein is CASSSDRRYEQYF. The whole variable domain, remainder taken from reference TRBV7-9 and TRBJ2-7, is DTGVSQNPRHKITKRGQNVTFRCDPISEHNRLYWYRQTLGQGPEFLTYFQNEAQLEKSRLLSDRFSAERPKGSFSTLEIQRTEQGDSAMYLCASSSDRRYEQYFGPGTRLTVT.

The chain uses TRBV28 and TRBJ2-1; 14 bases match TRBD2. The length of the CDR3 is 18 residues. Germline-derived CDR1 and CDR2 are MDHEN and SYDVKM. After removal of 10 bases from V and 1 base from J, the junction contained 12 bases not matched to a gene. Written as DNA, the CDR3 is TGTGCCACCCAGCGTGGGACTAGCGGGAGTCGGTCCTACAATGAGCAGTTCTTC. It encodes CATQRGTSGSRSYNEQFF.

This chain joins TRBV9 and TRBJ2-7; 7 bases are shared with TRBD2. V was pared by 4 bases and J by 3 bases, with 10 bases of the junction left unmatched. CDR3 length equals 15 residues. Germline CDR1 SGDLS, CDR2 YYNGEE. The CDR3 nucleotides are TGTGCCAGCAGCCCGGGGGTCGGGGGGAGCTACGAGCAGTACTTC. Translation: CASSPGVGGSYEQYF.

The chain joins TRBV25-1 to TRBJ1-6; a weak D match, TRBD1 (5 bases). Germline CDR1 and CDR2: MGHDK and SYGVNS. This CDR3 spans 15 amino acids. Between the trimmed V and J ends, which lost 0 bases and 10 bases, there was a span of 13 bases. In DNA, the CDR3 is TGTGCCAGCAGTGAATACTCCAGGGTAGGGTCACCCCTCCACTTT. As protein: CASSEYSRVGSPLHF.

This chain uses TRBV29-1 with TRBJ1-2; perhaps TRBD1 as D (6 bases). The ends were cut back, 3 bases at V and 4 bases at J, with 21 bases in the middle. The CDR3 totals 16 residues. Germline V CDR1 and CDR2: SQVTM, ANQGSEA. This CDR3 is CSVDHIFPGDGYGYTF. CDR3 DNA: TGCAGCGTTGACCACATTTTTCCAGGGGATGGCTATGGCTACACCTTC.

V and J are TRBV27 and TRBJ2-2, with TRBD2 matching over 7 bases. The CDR3 is 15 amino acids. Germline lookup yields CDR1 MNHEY and CDR2 SMNVEV (reference sequence). The V and J ends lost 3 bases and 0 bases, in that order; junction bases with no gene match: 1. The CDR3 sequence: CASSFGGSNTGELFF. The CDR3 DNA is TGTGCCAGCAGTTTCGGGGGGTCGAACACCGGGGAGCTGTTTTTT.